The sequence of this T cell receptor beta chain was determined in a study of blood T cells in healthy people across ages. The second PCR ran roughly 6 to 12 cycles with a sample-barcoded 5' primer and J-beta primers. TCRdb re-called the 5' RACE reads through MiXCR, storing one row per CDR3 protein. The table lists about 800,000 distinct CDR3 sequences, 20% to 30% of them singletons. At least 6.5 million PBMCs were isolated per sample. The CDR3 contains 15 residues. Germline V CDR1 and CDR2: MGHRA, YSYEKL. This sample was also put to use in a study of T cells of mothers and their children.

The receptor's source is a boy under 18 in good health. The chain recombines TRBV4-1 with TRBJ2-5; 12 bases fit TRBD2. TRBJ2-7 matches the DNA end more closely, so the J call is doubtful. What was sequenced was blood. CDR3 amino acids: CASSTRLAGVDEQYF. The CDR3 DNA follows: TGCGCCAGCAGCACTCGACTAGCGGGAGTGGACGAGCAGTACTTC.